The clone carrying this TCR beta chain was observed at least ten times. Its cognate antigen is unknown. V lost 4 bases and J lost 7; bases outside the gene matches: 0. The CDR3 loop spans 12 amino acids. Germline V gene sequence: CDR1 MNHEY, CDR2 SMNVEV (reference sequence). TCRbeta library preparation incorporated unique molecular identifiers. TCRdb independently ran MiXCR on the PCR reads; one entry per CDR3 protein. This table has a few hundred thousand distinct CDR3 sequences, 10% to 15% appearing once. The sample comes from a study of T-cell reconstitution after alpha-beta-depleted transplantation in children. General study findings and limits: Newly generated T cells supplied most T-cell counts and diversity one year post-transplant. Several hundred rapidly expanded clones from non-depleted graft cells reportedly supplied alpha-beta T cells about two months post-transplant.

The J gene is TRBJ2-1, the V gene TRBV27; 8 bases fit TRBD2. This specimen consisted of PBMCs, mostly from graft donor cells, obtained 360 days after TCRalphabeta/CD19-depleted stem cell transplant. The TCR originated in a male patient between 10 and 17 years old who had a stem cell transplant for acute myeloid leukemia, so the T cells may come from the graft donor. The CDR3 coding sequence is TGTGCCAGCAGTTCTAGCGGGAATGAGCAGTTCTTC. Amino acid sequence: CASSSSGNEQFF.